What follows describes a single T cell receptor beta chain. Here immunoSEQ multiplex PCR was the method, and the copy in TCRdb shows in-frame clones only, minus some. The table has around 280,000 clones, about nine tenths seen once; the top ten hold over 8.5%. This sample was taken from a study of blood T cell repertoires in COVID-19. Sequencing was performed on peripheral blood. This receptor was obtained from a woman in her 30s with COVID-19, enrolled during active disease.

As DNA, the CDR3 is TGCGCCAGCAGCCAAGGCTCGACTTTCAATCAGCCCCAGCATTTT. Amino acid sequence: CASSQGSTFNQPQHF. V and J are TRBV4-1 and TRBJ1-5, with no clear D. This CDR3 is built from 15 residues. Germline lookup yields CDR1 MGHRA and CDR2 YSYEKL. V dropped 1 base and J dropped 3 bases, with 10 bases sitting between them.